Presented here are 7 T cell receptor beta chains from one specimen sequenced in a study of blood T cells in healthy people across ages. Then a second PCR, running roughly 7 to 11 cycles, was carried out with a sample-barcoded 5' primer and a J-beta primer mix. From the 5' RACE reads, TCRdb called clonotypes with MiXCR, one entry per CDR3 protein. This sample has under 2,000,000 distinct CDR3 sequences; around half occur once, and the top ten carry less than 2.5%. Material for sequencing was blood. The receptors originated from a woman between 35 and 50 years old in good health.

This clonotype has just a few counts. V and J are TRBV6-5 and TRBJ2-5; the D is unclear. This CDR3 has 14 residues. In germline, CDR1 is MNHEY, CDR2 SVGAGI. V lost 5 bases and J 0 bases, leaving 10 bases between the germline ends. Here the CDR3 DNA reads TGTGCCAGCAGTCTGATTGGGGACCAAGAGACCCAGTACTTC. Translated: CASSLIGDQETQYF.

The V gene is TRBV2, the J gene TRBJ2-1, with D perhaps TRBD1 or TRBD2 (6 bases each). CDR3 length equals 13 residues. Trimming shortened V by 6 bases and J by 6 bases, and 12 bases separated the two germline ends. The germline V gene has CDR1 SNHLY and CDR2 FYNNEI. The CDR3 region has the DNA TGTGCCAGCAGGGGGGGCATCCTCAATGAGCAGTTCTTC. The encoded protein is CASRGGILNEQFF.

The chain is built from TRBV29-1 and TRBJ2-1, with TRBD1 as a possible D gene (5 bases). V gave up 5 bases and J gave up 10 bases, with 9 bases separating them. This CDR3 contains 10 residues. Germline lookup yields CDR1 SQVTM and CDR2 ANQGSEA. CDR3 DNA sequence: TGCAGCGTTTTCAAGGGGGAGCAGTTCTTC. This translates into CSVFKGEQFF.

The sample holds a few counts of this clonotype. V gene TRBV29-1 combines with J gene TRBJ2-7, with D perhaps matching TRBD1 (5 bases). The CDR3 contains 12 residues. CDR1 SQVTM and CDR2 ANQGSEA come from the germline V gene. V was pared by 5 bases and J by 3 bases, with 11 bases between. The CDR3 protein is CSVQQVDYEQYF. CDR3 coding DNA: TGCAGCGTTCAACAGGTAGACTACGAGCAGTACTTC.

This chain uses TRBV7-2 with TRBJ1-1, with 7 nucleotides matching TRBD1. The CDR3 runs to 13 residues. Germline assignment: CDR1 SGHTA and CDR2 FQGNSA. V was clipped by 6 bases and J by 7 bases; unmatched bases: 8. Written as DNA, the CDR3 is TGTGCCAGCAGACTGACAGGGATGGGTGAAGCTTTCTTT. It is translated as CASRLTGMGEAFF.

The CDR3 DNA reads TGTGCCAGCAAACCAACAAGGACATTAGCCAAAAACATTCAGTACTTC. Residues: CASKPTRTLAKNIQYF. The rearrangement joins TRBV6-5 to TRBJ2-4, with D possibly matching TRBD1 (5 bases). Germline CDR1 reads MNHEY; CDR2 reads SVGAGI. V dropped 7 bases and J dropped 0 bases, with 16 bases sitting between them. This CDR3 spans 16 amino acids.

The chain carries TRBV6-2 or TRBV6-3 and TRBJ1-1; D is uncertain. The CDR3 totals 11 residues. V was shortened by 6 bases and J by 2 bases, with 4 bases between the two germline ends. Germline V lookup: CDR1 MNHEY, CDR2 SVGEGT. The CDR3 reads CASRINTEAFF. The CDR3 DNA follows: TGTGCCAGCAGGATCAACACTGAAGCTTTCTTT.